One T cell receptor beta chain is described in this entry. The antigen is unknown. The ends lost 1 base at V and 0 bases at J; junction bases unmatched: 8. Germline assignment: CDR1 LGHNA and CDR2 YNFKEQ. This CDR3 has 18 residues. This entry comes from a study of T-cell memory formation after mild COVID-19. One entry per CDR3 protein, called by TCRdb with MiXCR from the 5' RACE reads. The sample records around 300,000 distinct CDR3 sequences, about an eighth being singletons. Study-level findings and limits: Cross-reactive memory appears to have joined, as suggested by some responding clones showing up in pre-infection memory.

J is TRBJ1-4 and V is TRBV4-2; TRBD1 agrees at 7 bases. The sequenced sample was PBMCs or a T cell subset sorted from them (not recorded which). The receptor was isolated from a man between 18 and 35 years old who had mild COVID-19 (a few samples of this study predate the infection). Cell type and time point are not known. The CDR3 DNA follows: TGTGCCAGCAGCCAAGGGAGGACAGGTCTGACAACTAATGAAAAACTGTTTTTT. This encodes CASSQGRTGLTTNEKLFF.